The 24 T cell receptor beta chains listed next were all sequenced from one sample in a study of blood T cell repertoires in COVID-19 (dated by TCRdb to 2018 to 2021). Libraries were constructed by the immunoSEQ multiplex PCR assay. TCRdb re-hosts the immuneACCESS table, in-frame sequences only. Its copies lack some clones; in the studies checked, an unresolved V gene accounts for under half of them, and the cause for the rest is not known. For this sample the table gives 35,000 to 40,000 clones, of which about 88% were detected only once. 10% to 15% of the sample is in the top ten clones. The sample consisted of peripheral blood. Receptors were obtained from a man between 60 and 70 years old with active COVID-19.

This clone showed up just once. The CDR3 coding sequence is TGTGCCAGCTCACTACTGACAGGGGATATGAGGGGCTACACCTTC. Amino acid sequence: CASSLLTGDMRGYTF. The rearrangement links TRBV18 to TRBJ1-2; 8 nucleotides match TRBD1. V trimming: 4 bases; J trimming: 8 bases; junction bases outside the gene matches: 12. Germline CDR1 is KGHSH and CDR2 is LQKENI. CDR3 length: 15 amino acids.

In this sample, this clone turned up a few times. The chain uses TRBV7-3 and TRBJ2-1; 8 bases fit TRBD2. In germline, CDR1 is SGHTA, CDR2 FQGTGA. V lost 5 bases, J lost 8 bases, and 17 bases stayed unmatched. CDR3 length: 17 residues. The chain's CDR3 is CASSLWEGGLGVDEQFF. CDR3 coding DNA: TGTGCCAGCAGCCTCTGGGAGGGGGGACTAGGAGTTGATGAGCAGTTCTTC.

This clone was observed a few times. This chain connects TRBV6-2 or TRBV6-3 to TRBJ2-2; unclear D gene. Germline CDR1 MNHEY, CDR2 SVGEGT. This CDR3 contains 15 residues. V was clipped by 7 bases and J by 4 bases, with 16 bases between them. The CDR3 DNA reads as TGTGCCAGCACCCCATTCCGTTCCGGCACCGGGGAGCTGTTTTTT. This translates into CASTPFRSGTGELFF.

This sequence joins TRBV10-2 and TRBJ2-1; TRBD2 matches at 7 bases. Unmatched junction bases numbered 21, after V lost 3 bases and J lost 7 bases. The CDR3 loop spans 19 amino acids. The germline V gene encodes CDR1 WSHSY and CDR2 SAAADI. The CDR3 region is CASSEHKLRAGVIPNEQFF. The CDR3 nucleotides read TGCGCCAGCAGTGAACACAAACTCCGGGCGGGAGTGATTCCTAATGAGCAGTTCTTC.

Regarding this clone: Other DNA sequences in the same sample also yield this CDR3. CDR3 sequence: CASSDPGLAGVGETQYF. For the CDR3, the DNA is TGTGCCAGCAGTGATCCCGGACTAGCGGGAGTTGGTGAGACCCAGTACTTC. V gene TRBV25-1 combines with J gene TRBJ2-5, with TRBD2 identical over 13 bases. The CDR3 contains 17 residues. Germline CDR1 is MGHDK and CDR2 is SYGVNS. V shed 3 bases and J 5 bases; nucleotides not matched to a gene: 9.

Only one count was recorded for this clone. This chain connects TRBV5-1 to TRBJ2-1, with a possible D match to TRBD1 (5 bases). The germline CDR1 and CDR2 sequences are SGHRS and YFSETQ. This CDR3 has 16 amino acids. The V gene lost 4 bases and the J gene lost 0 bases, with 14 bases spanning the gap. The CDR3 loop reads CASSVTVSSSYNEQFF. Here the CDR3 DNA reads TGCGCCAGCAGCGTGACAGTTTCGAGCTCCTACAATGAGCAGTTCTTC.

The chain joins TRBV27 to TRBJ1-1; tentative D call: TRBD1 (5 bases). CDR3 length: 15 residues. With 4 bases removed from V and 1 base from J, the gap between germline ends came to 13 bases. Per germline, CDR1 MNHEY and CDR2 SMNVEV (reference sequence). The DNA for the CDR3 is TGTGCCAGCAGTTCCTGGGGGGGGAAGAACACTGAAGCTTTCTTT. Amino acids: CASSSWGGKNTEAFF.

The chain combines TRBV5-4 with TRBJ1-4, with 10 positions matching TRBD1. Germline-derived CDR1 and CDR2 are SGHNT and YYREEE (reference sequence). J gave up 8 bases and V 1 base, and 5 bases lay outside the gene matches. The CDR3 runs 15 residues. The CDR3 protein is CASSLLVGQGEKLFF. CDR3 in DNA: TGTGCCAGCAGCTTGTTGGTGGGACAGGGGGAAAAACTGTTTTTT.

The gene calls are TRBV19 and TRBJ1-1; TRBD1 might be the D (6 bases). The CDR3 sequence is 15 residues long. CDR1 and CDR2 (germline): LNHDA, SQIVND (reference sequence). V was shortened by 4 bases and J by 1 base, with 13 bases between the two germline ends. CDR3: CASSKRQVGNTEAFF. The CDR3 bases are TGTGCCAGTAGTAAAAGACAGGTCGGGAACACTGAAGCTTTCTTT.

This clone was seen just once. The CDR3 protein is CASSQTTTQQFYEQYF. The CDR3 DNA follows: TGCGCCAGCAGCCAAACGACAACTCAGCAATTCTACGAGCAGTACTTC. This chain links TRBV4-3 with TRBJ2-7; D uncertain. V was trimmed by 2 bases and J by 3 bases, leaving 17 bases between them. The germline V gene encodes CDR1 LGHNA and CDR2 YSLEER. There are 16 residues in the CDR3.

The chain recombines TRBV4-3 with TRBJ1-2; TRBD1 is a possible D gene (6 bases). The V gene lost 4 bases and the J gene lost 3 bases, with 12 bases spanning the gap. This CDR3 region has 14 residues. Germline loops: CDR1 LGHNA, CDR2 YSLEER. The CDR3: CASSPRTVYYGYTF. The CDR3 DNA follows: TGCGCCAGCAGCCCAAGGACAGTCTACTATGGCTACACCTTC.

The rearrangement joins TRBV19 to TRBJ1-4, with D unresolved. Germline CDR1 reads LNHDA; CDR2 reads SQIVND (reference sequence). The CDR3 consists of 17 residues. Trimming removed 4 bases at V and 1 base at J, with 16 bases between. CDR3 protein: CASSTRTPGGTNEKLFF. CDR3 in DNA: TGTGCCAGTAGTACCCGGACTCCCGGAGGAACTAATGAAAAACTGTTTTTT.

This chain connects TRBV5-4 to TRBJ2-3; the match to TRBD2 covers 8 bases. The CDR3 length is 13 residues. V shed 4 bases, J shed 5 bases, and the junction held 3 bases outside the gene matches. From germline, CDR1 is SGHNT and CDR2 YYREEE (reference sequence). In DNA, the CDR3 is TGTGCCAGCAGCACCAGCGGGGGAGATACGCAGTATTTT. Translated, it gives CASSTSGGDTQYF.

This chain joins TRBV9 and TRBJ1-5; D uncertain. V lost 0 bases and J 5 bases, leaving 6 bases between the germline ends. The length of the CDR3 is 13 residues. The germline V gene has CDR1 SGDLS and CDR2 YYNGEE. For the CDR3, the DNA is TGTGCCAGCAGCGTAGCAGCGGATCAGCCCCAGCATTTT. Its translation is CASSVAADQPQHF.

The rearrangement uses TRBV2 and TRBJ1-1; TRBD1 matches at 8 bases. V dropped 4 bases and J dropped 5; count of bases not matched to a gene: 3. This CDR3 contains 13 residues. The germline CDR1 and CDR2 sequences are SNHLY and FYNNEI. The chain's CDR3 is CASSGTGKTEAFF. CDR3 in DNA: TGTGCCAGCAGTGGGACAGGGAAGACTGAAGCTTTCTTT.

J is TRBJ2-1 and V is TRBV20-1; D might be TRBD1 (5 bases). CDR1 is DFQATT and CDR2 is SNEGSKA in the germline V gene (reference sequence). The CDR3 has 14 amino acids. The ends were cut back, 3 bases at V and 10 bases at J, with 19 bases in the middle. The DNA of the CDR3 is TGCAGTGCTAGTGGGGCAGCCTCTCAATTAGAGCAGTTCTTC. Residues: CSASGAASQLEQFF.

This clone was counted once. The rearrangement links TRBV12-3 or TRBV12-4 to TRBJ2-7; 7 positions match TRBD2. The junction had 6 bases not matched to a gene; V was cut back by 6 bases and J by 7 bases. The CDR3 length is 12 residues. The DNA of the CDR3 is TGTGCCAGCAGCCCCCTGGGGGGGGAGCAGTACTTC. Its protein is CASSPLGGEQYF.

V gene TRBV5-1 combines with J gene TRBJ1-6; no clear D gene. CDR1 and CDR2 from the germline V gene are SGHRS and YFSETQ. The CDR3 spans 14 residues. The V end lost 0 bases, the J end lost 8 bases, and 9 bases lay between the germline ends. In nucleotides, the CDR3 is TGCGCCAGCAGCTTGGGGGCCCCGGATTCACCCCTCCACTTT. Protein: CASSLGAPDSPLHF.

This sequence joins TRBV28 and TRBJ2-5; TRBD2 is a possible D gene (6 bases). The CDR3 contains 15 residues. CDR1 is MDHEN, CDR2 SYDVKM, per germline. Trimming took off 4 bases at V and 1 base at J, with 13 bases between the two ends. The CDR3 DNA is TGTGCCAGCAGTTCGCCCTCTAGCGCCCAAGAGACCCAGTACTTC. As protein: CASSSPSSAQETQYF. The full variable domain, in which reference TRBV28 and TRBJ2-5 provide the parts outside the CDR3, is DVKVTQSSRYLVKRTGEKVFLECVQDMDHENMFWYRQDPGLGLRLIYFSYDVKMKEKGDIPEGYSVSREKKERFSLILESASTNQTSMYLCASSSPSSAQETQYFGPGTRLLVL.

In this sample, this clone turned up a few times. The V gene is TRBV28, the J gene TRBJ1-2; 10 bases map to TRBD1. CDR3 length: 14 amino acids. The germline gives CDR1 MDHEN, CDR2 SYDVKM. V gave up 6 bases and J gave up 4 bases; unmatched junction bases: 5. The CDR3 DNA follows: TGTGCCAGCAGCATGACAGGGGGCGGCTATGGCTACACCTTC. Its protein is CASSMTGGGYGYTF.

The V call is TRBV6-2 or TRBV6-3, the J call TRBJ2-3, with TRBD2 matching over 8 bases. J lost 1 base, V lost 2 bases, and 2 bases had no gene match. Germline V gene sequence: CDR1 MNHEY, CDR2 SVGEGT. CDR3 length equals 15 residues. This chain's CDR3 is CASSYVAGRTDTQYF. The DNA for the CDR3 is TGTGCCAGCAGTTACGTAGCGGGACGCACAGATACGCAGTATTTT.

The CDR3 nucleotides are TGTGCCTCCTCCGAAGGGACAGGTATCCCCTACGAGCAGTACTTC. This sequence encodes CASSEGTGIPYEQYF. The chain uses TRBV30 and TRBJ2-7; 8 positions agree with TRBD1. This CDR3 has 15 residues. Germline-derived CDR1 and CDR2 are GTSNPN and SVGIG (reference sequence). Trimming at V came to 7 bases and at J to 2 bases, leaving 13 bases not matched to a gene.

The genes are TRBV5-6 and TRBJ2-7; tentative D call: TRBD2 (6 bases). The CDR3 is 14 amino acids. Germline loops: CDR1 SGHDT, CDR2 YYEEEE. V lost 2 bases, J lost 2 bases, and 11 bases lay in between. CDR3 nucleotides: TGTGCCAGCAGCTTACGGGAGTCCCCCTACGAGCAGTACTTC. This translates into CASSLRESPYEQYF.

The V and J genes are TRBV28 and TRBJ1-5; 8 nucleotides agree with TRBD1. This CDR3 comprises 14 residues. J was trimmed by 4 bases and V by 6 bases; bases with no gene match: 5. Germline V CDR1 and CDR2: MDHEN, SYDVKM. The CDR3 nucleotides read TGTGCCAGCAGGCTGAGACAGGGGAATCAGCCCCAGCATTTT. This codes for CASRLRQGNQPQHF.